This entry features one TCR beta chain sequence. No antigen is known for it. A second PCR of roughly 7 to 11 cycles used a sample-barcoded 5' primer and a J-beta primer mix. Each CDR3 protein is one row after TCRdb ran MiXCR on the 5' RACE reads. The top ten hold around 9.2% of the sample, which has 600,000 to 850,000 distinct CDR3 sequences, 25% seen once. This entry comes from a study of blood T cells in healthy people across ages. Broader study findings: For the donors, CMV status was unknown and possibly confounded expanded clonotype changes.

CDR1 is SQVTM and CDR2 is ANQGSEA in the germline V gene. The CDR3 sequence is 12 residues long. The sample was also linked to a second study, of T cells of mothers and their children. That source notes: The donor cohort consisted of three healthy Caucasian mothers and their six children.

The origin of this receptor is a boy aged 10-17 years in good health. The chain links TRBV29-1 to TRBJ2-5, with D possibly being TRBD2 (6 bases). The J call may be incorrect, as the DNA end agrees better with TRBJ2-7. Material: blood. The CDR3 DNA reads as TGCAGCGTTTTATTCGGGGGCTACGAGCAGTACTTC. This encodes CSVLFGGYEQYF.